The 27 T cell receptor beta chains listed next were all sequenced from one sample in a study of beta chain features in type 1 diabetes. General study points: TCRB CDR3s from Type 1 diabetes patients were moderately but significantly shorter in all four CD4+ subsets.

What was sequenced were expressed TCRB transcripts, since all of the isolated RNA had been reverse transcribed. Libraries were prepared by immunoSEQ multiplex PCR; TCRdb keeps only in-frame clonotypes and omits some of them. Counted here are more than 250,000 clones, over 12% occurring once; the ten biggest clones make up less than 0.02%. Antigens of these TCRs are unknown. Sequencing used naive CD4+ T cells from blood. The receptors come from a man between 18 and 35 years old with type 1 diabetes.

This clone was picked up a small number of times. This chain connects TRBV28 to TRBJ1-2; TRBD1 might be the D (5 bases). V shed 7 bases and J shed 7 bases, with 13 bases lying between them. The CDR3 consists of 12 residues. CDR1 is MDHEN and CDR2 is SYDVKM in the germline V gene. The CDR3 is CASNQGLFGYTF. CDR3 nucleotides: TGTGCCAGCAACCAGGGACTGTTTGGCTACACCTTC.

This clone showed up just a few times. The chain carries TRBV6-6 and TRBJ2-1; TRBD1 agrees at 10 bases. Per the germline V gene, CDR1 is MNHNY and CDR2 is SVGAGI (reference sequence). V trimming: 6 bases; J trimming: 10 bases; junction bases outside the gene matches: 12. The CDR3 covers 15 residues. DNA for the CDR3: TGTGCCAGCAGCCTTAACCGACAGGGGGCCCAAGAGCAGTTCTTC. This sequence encodes CASSLNRQGAQEQFF.

This clone has only a few counts. The rearrangement links TRBV4-3 to TRBJ2-2, with D unclear. The CDR3 is made up of 15 amino acids. Germline V gene lookup returns CDR1 LGHNA and CDR2 YSLEER. Trimming removed 2 bases from V and 6 bases from J, with 13 bases in between. This chain's CDR3 is CASSQRGIKAGELFF. As DNA, the CDR3 is TGCGCCAGCAGCCAACGAGGAATTAAGGCCGGGGAGCTGTTTTTT.

This clone was counted a few times. V usage is TRBV5-1 and J usage is TRBJ1-2; D unclear. This CDR3 is built from 14 residues. CDR1 and CDR2 (germline): SGHRS, YFSETQ. Trimming cost V 3 bases and J 3 bases, with 12 bases left between them. The CDR3 protein is CASSWHDADYGYTF. CDR3 nucleotide sequence: TGCGCCAGCAGCTGGCATGATGCCGACTATGGCTACACCTTC.

The gene calls are TRBV11-2 and TRBJ2-3, with 13 bases lining up with TRBD2. The CDR3 sequence is 17 residues long. V was clipped by 3 bases and J by 2 bases; unmatched bases: 5. Germline CDR1 and CDR2: SGHAT and FQNNGV. The CDR3 DNA sequence: TGTGCCAGCAGCTTCCGACTAGCGGGGGGTTACACAGATACGCAGTATTTT. Its protein product is CASSFRLAGGYTDTQYF.

This clone was detected a few times. In DNA form, the CDR3 reads TGTGCCAGCAGCTTTCTTCCGGGAACAAACTATGGCTACACCTTC. It codes for CASSFLPGTNYGYTF. V gene TRBV5-6 combines with J gene TRBJ1-2; D gene unclear. The CDR3 spans 15 residues. Trimming removed 2 bases from V and 2 bases from J, with 13 bases in between. Germline CDR1 reads SGHDT; CDR2 reads YYEEEE.

The V call is TRBV28, the J call TRBJ2-7, with D possibly being TRBD1 (6 bases). Per the germline V gene, CDR1 is MDHEN and CDR2 is SYDVKM. CDR3 length: 13 amino acids. The V end was cut by 6 bases, the J end by 2 bases, with 11 bases between. CDR3 bases: TGTGCCAGCAGGGCGGACAGTCCCTACGAGCAGTACTTC. It specifies CASRADSPYEQYF.

This clone has just a few counts. The chain carries TRBV30 and TRBJ2-1; D gene uncertain. This CDR3 has 10 amino acids. Looked up from germline, CDR1 is GTSNPN and CDR2 is SVGIG (reference sequence). The V end was cut by 7 bases, the J end by 7 bases, with 8 bases between. DNA of the CDR3: TGTGCCTCCCCCGGGAATGAGCAGTTCTTC. Translating it yields CASPGNEQFF.

Only a few counts were recorded for this clone. In DNA, the CDR3 is TGTGCCAGCAGCCGGGGGGGAAGCGAAAAACTGTTTTTT. This sequence encodes CASSRGGSEKLFF. The chain couples TRBV7-9 to TRBJ1-4, with D possibly TRBD1 on 5 matching bases. The ends were cut back, 5 bases at V and 8 bases at J, with 12 bases in the middle. Germline CDR1 is SEHNR and CDR2 is FQNEAQ (reference sequence). The length of the CDR3 is 13 residues.

Only a few counts were recorded for this clone. The chain carries TRBV28 and TRBJ2-7, with 7 positions matching TRBD1. This CDR3 is built from 16 residues. Germline assignment: CDR1 MDHEN and CDR2 SYDVKM. J was trimmed by 5 bases and V by 2 bases; bases with no gene match: 12. The CDR3 DNA is TGTGCCAGCAGTTTAAAATGGACAGGTCAATATCACGAGCAGTACTTC. Protein: CASSLKWTGQYHEQYF.

This clone was seen more than once but under ten times. The chain combines TRBV4-3 with TRBJ2-3; 10 nucleotides agree with TRBD1. The CDR3 spans 15 residues. The V gene end was trimmed by 3 bases and the J gene end by 3 bases; junction bases not matched to a gene: 3. In germline, CDR1 is LGHNA, CDR2 YSLEER. The CDR3 loop is CASSQDRGGTDTQYF. In DNA, the CDR3 is TGCGCCAGCAGCCAGGACAGGGGGGGAACAGATACGCAGTATTTT.

The rearrangement links TRBV29-1 to TRBJ2-7, with D maybe TRBD2 (7 bases). V was pared by 4 bases and J by 2 bases, with 12 bases between. The CDR3 has 13 amino acids. CDR1 is SQVTM, CDR2 ANQGSEA, per germline. CDR3 bases: TGCAGCGTTGGACTAGGGGGGGCCTACGAGCAGTACTTC. This encodes CSVGLGGAYEQYF.

There are a few counts of this clone. V and J are TRBV5-1 and TRBJ2-2; tentatively, D is TRBD2 (6 bases). The CDR3 totals 13 residues. Trimming left V 6 bases short and J 8 bases short, with 14 bases between. Looked up from germline, CDR1 is SGHRS and CDR2 is YFSETQ. This chain's CDR3 is CASILAPAGELFF. CDR3 sequence (DNA): TGCGCCAGCATTCTAGCGCCCGCGGGGGAGCTGTTTTTT.

This clone was observed a few times. The rearrangement joins TRBV18 to TRBJ1-2, with 7 nucleotides matching TRBD1. The CDR3 runs to 13 residues. With V trimmed by 4 bases and J by 8 bases, 7 bases remained unmatched. The V gene's germline CDR1 is KGHSH and CDR2 LQKENI. The CDR3 nucleotides are TGTGCCAGCTCACAAGGACAGGATGGGGGCTACACCTTC. Protein product: CASSQGQDGGYTF. Drawing the rest from reference TRBV18 and TRBJ1-2, the complete variable domain is NAGVMQNPRHLVRRRGQEARLRCSPMKGHSHVYWYRQLPEEGLKFMVYLQKENIIDESGMPKERFSAEFPKEGPSILRIQQVVRGDSAAYFCASSQGQDGGYTFGSGTRLTVV.

The chain combines TRBV6-5 with TRBJ1-5; D not certain. The CDR3 sequence is 13 residues long. V was clipped by 0 bases and J by 11 bases, with 11 bases between them. CDR1 MNHEY and CDR2 SVGAGI come from the germline V gene. The CDR3 loop reads CASSYSRHTAQHF. DNA for the CDR3: TGTGCCAGCAGTTACTCGAGACACACGGCCCAGCATTTT.

The V and J genes are TRBV29-1 and TRBJ2-5; D remains unclear. Trimming pared 4 bases from V and 6 bases from J, leaving 15 bases between. The CDR3 is made up of 13 amino acids. CDR1 and CDR2 (germline): SQVTM, ANQGSEA. CDR3 DNA: TGCAGCGTTGTCCTACGGTTGATCCAGACCCAGTACTTC. It is translated as CSVVLRLIQTQYF.

The chain links TRBV5-4 to TRBJ2-5; D unresolved. Germline CDR1 and CDR2: SGHNT and YYREEE (reference sequence). V was pared by 4 bases and J by 1 base, with 8 bases between. The CDR3 runs to 13 residues. CDR3 sequence (DNA): TGTGCCAGCAGCCCATCTAGCCAAGAGACCCAGTACTTC. It yields the protein CASSPSSQETQYF.

This clone was recorded a few times. The V call is TRBV6-5, the J call TRBJ2-5; 7 positions agree with TRBD2. The CDR3 consists of 13 residues. CDR1 is MNHEY and CDR2 is SVGAGI in the germline V gene. V dropped 6 bases and J dropped 5; count of bases not matched to a gene: 6. The CDR3 loop is CASRRLAAETQYF. Here the CDR3 DNA reads TGTGCCAGCAGAAGACTAGCTGCCGAGACCCAGTACTTC.

This clone occurred a few times. An end of the junction does not agree with germline; a read error may underlie this. The J gene is TRBJ2-3, the V gene TRBV6-6, with D unresolved. Germline CDR1 reads MNHNY; CDR2 reads SVGAGI (reference sequence). This CDR3 has 14 residues. DNA for the CDR3: TGTGCCAGCAGCTACTTCGGGAGCACAGATACGCAGTATTTT. This encodes CASSYFGSTDTQYF.

V is TRBV5-6 and J is TRBJ1-2; 7 nucleotides agree with TRBD1. Trimming at V came to 2 bases and at J to 5 bases, leaving 6 bases not matched to a gene. The CDR3 is 14 amino acids. Germline CDR1 and CDR2: SGHDT and YYEEEE. The DNA of the CDR3 is TGTGCCAGCAGCTTTTGGGACAGAGATTATGGCTACACCTTC. Protein sequence: CASSFWDRDYGYTF.

The rearrangement joins TRBV28 to TRBJ2-3; 14 nucleotides match TRBD2. Germline V gene lookup returns CDR1 MDHEN and CDR2 SYDVKM. After removal of 5 bases from V and 5 bases from J, the junction contained 6 bases not matched to a gene. The CDR3 has 16 amino acids. As DNA, the CDR3 is TGTGCCAGCAGTGCCCCCGGACTAGCGGGGGGAGATACGCAGTATTTT. This sequence encodes CASSAPGLAGGDTQYF.

This clone came up a few times. The chain joins TRBV5-4 to TRBJ2-2; 14 bases fit TRBD2. CDR1 is SGHNT, CDR2 YYREEE, per germline (reference sequence). Trimming at V came to 4 bases and at J to 6 bases, leaving 5 bases not matched to a gene. CDR3 size: 16 residues. For the CDR3, the DNA is TGTGCCAGCAGCAAGGGACTAGCGGGGGAGGCCGGGGAGCTGTTTTTT. Translated: CASSKGLAGEAGELFF.

V is TRBV18 and J is TRBJ1-4, with a possible D match to TRBD1 (5 bases). This CDR3 is 14 amino acids long. Deletions cut 3 bases from V and 7 bases from J, with 12 bases between. Germline-derived CDR1 and CDR2 are KGHSH and LQKENI. This chain's CDR3 is CASSPGPGAEKLFF. In DNA form, the CDR3 reads TGTGCCAGCTCACCGGGGCCGGGAGCTGAAAAACTGTTTTTT.

The chain joins TRBV30 to TRBJ2-1; 7 positions agree with TRBD1. Germline CDR1 and CDR2: GTSNPN and SVGIG (reference sequence). CDR3 size: 13 residues. V dropped 6 bases and J dropped 7; count of bases not matched to a gene: 9. CDR3 residues: CACSRDRFNEQFF. The DNA for the CDR3 is TGTGCCTGCAGCCGGGACAGATTTAATGAGCAGTTCTTC. Using reference TRBV30 and TRBJ2-1 for the parts outside the CDR3, the full variable domain is SQTIHQWPATLVQPVGSPLSLECTVEGTSNPNLYWYRQAAGRGLQLLFYSVGIGQISSEVPQNLSASRPQDRQFILSSKKLLLSDSGFYLCACSRDRFNEQFFGPGTRLTVL.

In this sample, this clone turned up a few times. The chain joins TRBV30 to TRBJ1-2; D gene unclear. Germline-derived CDR1 and CDR2 are GTSNPN and SVGIG (reference sequence). With 1 base removed from V and 7 bases from J, the gap between germline ends came to 16 bases. The CDR3 loop spans 14 amino acids. CDR3 DNA: TGTGCCTGGAGTGAACAGTCCGGACTGTCTGGCTACACCTTC. As protein: CAWSEQSGLSGYTF.

V is TRBV19 and J is TRBJ2-1; TRBD2 matches at 11 bases. Per germline, CDR1 LNHDA and CDR2 SQIVND (reference sequence). The CDR3 consists of 17 residues. V was clipped by 5 bases and J by 5 bases; unmatched bases: 11. In DNA, the CDR3 is TGTGCCAGTAGTGTATCCGGAACTAGCGGGAGCCACAATGAGCAGTTCTTC. This sequence encodes CASSVSGTSGSHNEQFF.

This clone showed up just a few times. The chain links TRBV18 to TRBJ2-1; 9 bases agree with TRBD1. The V and J ends lost 3 bases and 9 bases, in that order; junction bases with no gene match: 12. The CDR3 has 16 amino acids. The germline CDR1 and CDR2 sequences are KGHSH and LQKENI. This CDR3 reads CASSPDGTGKNGEQFF. CDR3 nucleotide sequence: TGTGCCAGCTCACCGGACGGGACAGGGAAGAATGGTGAGCAGTTCTTC. Full variable domain (remainder filled in from reference TRBV18 and TRBJ2-1): NAGVMQNPRHLVRRRGQEARLRCSPMKGHSHVYWYRQLPEEGLKFMVYLQKENIIDESGMPKERFSAEFPKEGPSILRIQQVVRGDSAAYFCASSPDGTGKNGEQFFGPGTRLTVL.